This T cell receptor (beta chain) comes out of a study of T cell repertoires in ileal Crohn's disease. At the level of the study: Less than 40% were active smokers at surgery; median disease duration was almost 8 years.

Only in-frame clones appear in the TCRdb table, and some are missing; sequencing was by immunoSEQ multiplex PCR. The table lists about 1,900 clones, 79% of them singletons, with 11% in the top ten. Overall study findings and caveats: Clonality above 26.8% at surgery always came with endoscopic recurrence. Clonal expansions were more frequent in active smokers than non-smokers at surgery.

The CDR3 extends over 14 amino acids. CDR1 is SGHTA and CDR2 is FQGNSA in the germline V gene. Germline trimming cut 2 bases from V and 6 bases from J; bases unmatched to any gene: 1. About this clone: As yet, its antigen is unknown.

This TCR was recovered from an adult with Crohn's disease. Specimen: ileal tissue. The chain is built from TRBV7-2 and TRBJ2-1; TRBD2 agrees at 10 bases. The CDR3 DNA reads as TGTGCCAGCAGCTTAAGCGGGGGGGTCAATGAGCAGTTCTTC. Encoded protein: CASSLSGGVNEQFF.